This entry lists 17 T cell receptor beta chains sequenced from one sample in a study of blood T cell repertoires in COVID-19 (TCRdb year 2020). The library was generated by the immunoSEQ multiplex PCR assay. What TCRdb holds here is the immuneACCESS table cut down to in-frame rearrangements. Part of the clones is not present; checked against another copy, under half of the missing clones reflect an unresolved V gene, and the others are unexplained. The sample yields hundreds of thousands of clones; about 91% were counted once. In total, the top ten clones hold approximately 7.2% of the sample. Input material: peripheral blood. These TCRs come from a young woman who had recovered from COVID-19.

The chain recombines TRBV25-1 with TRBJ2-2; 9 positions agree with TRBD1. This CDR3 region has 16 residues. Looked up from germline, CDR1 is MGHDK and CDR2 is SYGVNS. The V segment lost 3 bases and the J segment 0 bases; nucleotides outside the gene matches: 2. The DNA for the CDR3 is TGTGCCAGCAGTGACCGGACAGGGGCGAACACCGGGGAGCTGTTTTTT. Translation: CASSDRTGANTGELFF.

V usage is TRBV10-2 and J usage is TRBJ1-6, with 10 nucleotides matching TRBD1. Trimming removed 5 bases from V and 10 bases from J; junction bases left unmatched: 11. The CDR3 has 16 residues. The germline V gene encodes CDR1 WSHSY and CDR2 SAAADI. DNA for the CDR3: TGCGCCAGCAGTCTGTCACCGGGACAGGGGAGATCACCCCTCCACTTT. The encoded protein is CASSLSPGQGRSPLHF.

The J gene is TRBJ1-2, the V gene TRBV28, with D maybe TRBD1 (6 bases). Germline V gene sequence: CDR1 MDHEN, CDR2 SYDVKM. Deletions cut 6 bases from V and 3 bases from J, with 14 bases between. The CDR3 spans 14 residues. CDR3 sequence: CASRPRGSDYGYTF. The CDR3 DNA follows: TGTGCCAGCAGGCCCAGGGGTTCGGACTATGGCTACACCTTC.

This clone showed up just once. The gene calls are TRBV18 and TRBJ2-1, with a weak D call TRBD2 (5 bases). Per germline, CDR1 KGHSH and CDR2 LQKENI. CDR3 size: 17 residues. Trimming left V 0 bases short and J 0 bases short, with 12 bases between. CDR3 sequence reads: CASSPPVTGSSYNEQFF. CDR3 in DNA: TGTGCCAGCTCACCACCGGTTACGGGGAGCTCCTACAATGAGCAGTTCTTC. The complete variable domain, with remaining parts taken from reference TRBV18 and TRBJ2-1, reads NAGVMQNPRHLVRRRGQEARLRCSPMKGHSHVYWYRQLPEEGLKFMVYLQKENIIDESGMPKERFSAEFPKEGPSILRIQQVVRGDSAAYFCASSPPVTGSSYNEQFFGPGTRLTVL.

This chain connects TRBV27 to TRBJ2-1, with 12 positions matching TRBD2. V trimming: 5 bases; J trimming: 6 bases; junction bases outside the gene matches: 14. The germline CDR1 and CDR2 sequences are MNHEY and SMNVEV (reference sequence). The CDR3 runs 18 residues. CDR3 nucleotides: TGTGCCAGCAGTCTTCGTCAGGCTAGGACTAGCGGGGCCAATGAGCAGTTCTTC. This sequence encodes CASSLRQARTSGANEQFF.

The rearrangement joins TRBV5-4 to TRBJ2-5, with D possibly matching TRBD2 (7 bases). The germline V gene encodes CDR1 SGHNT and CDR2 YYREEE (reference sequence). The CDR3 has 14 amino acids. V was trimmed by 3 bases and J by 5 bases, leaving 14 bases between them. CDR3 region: CASSSRGARETQYF. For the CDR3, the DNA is TGTGCCAGCAGCTCCCGGGGGGCGAGGGAGACCCAGTACTTC.

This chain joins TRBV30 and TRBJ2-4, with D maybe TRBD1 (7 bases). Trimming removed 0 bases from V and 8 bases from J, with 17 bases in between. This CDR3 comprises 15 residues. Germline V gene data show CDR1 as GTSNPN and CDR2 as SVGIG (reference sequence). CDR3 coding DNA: TGTGCCTGGAGTGTTGGAGGGGGCCAATCTCACATTCAGTACTTC. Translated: CAWSVGGGQSHIQYF. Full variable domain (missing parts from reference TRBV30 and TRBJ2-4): SQTIHQWPATLVQPVGSPLSLECTVEGTSNPNLYWYRQAAGRGLQLLFYSVGIGQISSEVPQNLSASRPQDRQFILSSKKLLLSDSGFYLCAWSVGGGQSHIQYFGAGTRLSVL.

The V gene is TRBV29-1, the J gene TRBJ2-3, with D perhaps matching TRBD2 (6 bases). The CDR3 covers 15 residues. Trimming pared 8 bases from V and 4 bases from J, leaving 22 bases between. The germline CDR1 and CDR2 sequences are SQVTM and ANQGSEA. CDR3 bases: TGCAGCTCAGCCGAGGGACTTGCGGTGGCAGATACGCAGTATTTT. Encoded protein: CSSAEGLAVADTQYF.

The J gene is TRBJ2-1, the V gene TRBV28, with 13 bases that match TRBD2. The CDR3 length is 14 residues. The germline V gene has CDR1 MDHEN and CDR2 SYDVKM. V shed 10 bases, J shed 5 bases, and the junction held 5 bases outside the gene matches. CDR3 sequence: CATQTSGGNNEQFF. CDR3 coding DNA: TGTGCCACCCAGACTAGCGGGGGGAACAATGAGCAGTTCTTC.

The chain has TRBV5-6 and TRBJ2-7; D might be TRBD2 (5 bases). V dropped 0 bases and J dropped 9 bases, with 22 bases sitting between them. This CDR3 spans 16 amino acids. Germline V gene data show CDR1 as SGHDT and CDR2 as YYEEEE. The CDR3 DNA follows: TGTGCCAGCAGCTTGGGGGCCCAGGCTCCAGTCGAGGGGCAGTACTTC. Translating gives CASSLGAQAPVEGQYF.

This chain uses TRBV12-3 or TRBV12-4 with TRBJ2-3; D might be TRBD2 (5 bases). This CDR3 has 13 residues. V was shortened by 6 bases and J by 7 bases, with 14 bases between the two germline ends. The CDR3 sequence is CASSSYTRNTQYF. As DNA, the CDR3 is TGTGCCAGCAGCTCGTATACTAGAAATACGCAGTATTTT.

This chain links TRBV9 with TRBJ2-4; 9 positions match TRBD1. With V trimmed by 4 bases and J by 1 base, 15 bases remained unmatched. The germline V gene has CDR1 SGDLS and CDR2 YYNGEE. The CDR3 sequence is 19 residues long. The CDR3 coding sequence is TGTGCCAGCAGCCCGGGGGGACAGGGCATTGGTTGGGCCAAAAACATTCAGTACTTC. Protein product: CASSPGGQGIGWAKNIQYF.

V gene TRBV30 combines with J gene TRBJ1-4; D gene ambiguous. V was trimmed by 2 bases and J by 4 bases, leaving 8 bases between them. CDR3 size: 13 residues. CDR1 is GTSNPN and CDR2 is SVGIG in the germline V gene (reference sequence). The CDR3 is CAWSNSYNEKLFF. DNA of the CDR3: TGTGCCTGGAGTAATAGTTATAATGAAAAACTGTTTTTT.

In nucleotides, the CDR3 is TGTGCCAGCATGGAGGGCAGAAACACTGAAGCTTTCTTT. Translation gives CASMEGRNTEAFF. The chain combines TRBV28 with TRBJ1-1; D is uncertain. V was shortened by 7 bases and J by 2 bases, with 11 bases between the two germline ends. Germline CDR1 MDHEN, CDR2 SYDVKM. This CDR3 region has 13 residues.

The CDR3 DNA follows: TGTGCCACCAGCAGAGAAGGGGCCGACTATGGCTACACCTTC. Protein product: CATSREGADYGYTF. The chain has TRBV15 and TRBJ1-2, with D possibly being TRBD1 (5 bases). The ends were cut back, 0 bases at V and 3 bases at J, with 8 bases in the middle. The CDR3 length is 14 residues. Germline V CDR1 and CDR2: LNHNV, YYDKDF (reference sequence).

Here the CDR3 DNA reads TGTGCCAGCAGCTGGGGGGCTAGCGGGGGCTACGAGCAGTACTTC. Translated, it gives CASSWGASGGYEQYF. The V gene is TRBV3-1 (or the pseudogene TRBV3-2), the J gene TRBJ2-7; 10 bases map to TRBD2. Unmatched junction bases numbered 7, after V lost 5 bases and J lost 3 bases. The CDR3 is 15 amino acids. CDR1 LGHDT and CDR2 YNNKEL come from the germline V gene (reference sequence).

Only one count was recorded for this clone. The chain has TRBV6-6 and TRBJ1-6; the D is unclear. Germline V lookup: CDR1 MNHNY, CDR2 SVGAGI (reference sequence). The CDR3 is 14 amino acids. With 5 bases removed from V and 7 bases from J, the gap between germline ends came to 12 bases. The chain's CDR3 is CASSVAGTNSPLHF. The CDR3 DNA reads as TGTGCCAGCAGTGTGGCAGGAACGAATTCACCCCTCCACTTT.